This T cell receptor (beta chain) was captured in a study of blood T cell repertoires in COVID-19 (dated by TCRdb to 2020 to 2022). With regard to the full study: Samples covering the acute and convalescent phases of COVID-19 were provided by collaborators in the United States, Italy and Spain. Deeply sampled blood TCRbeta repertoires from subjects exposed to, actively infected with, or recovered from COVID-19 were included in the dataset. A freely available public database, intended as a resource for researchers studying the immune response to SARS-CoV-2, is where the repertoires were released. The sample metadata nearly always contained a de-identified subject ID, COVID-19 status, age in years and sex. Where available, HLA class I and class II types were taken from metadata supplied by the sample provider and were not determined by assay-based typing. The samples were drawn from two sources: the first 160 participants of the ongoing ImmuneRACE study, and 950 to 1,500 subjects contributed by 6 global collaborators. The prospective study material was composed of cDNA or gDNA derived from T cells, B-cell-depleted T cells, or PBMCs. What the work shows at the level of the full study, not this receptor alone: Clinical and demographic metadata were provided uncurated, with the amount varying by source and participant.

For this chain, trimming is 3 bases at the V end and 0 bases at the J end, and the number of junction bases without a gene match is 10. The CDR3 goes from the cysteine to the phenylalanine over 17 residues. Of the read, only the CDR3 DNA is kept; its 51 bases are in frame from base 1. According to the germline V gene (reference sequence), CDR1 reads DFQATT and CDR2 reads SNEGSKA. In the prospective study, participants were about 18 to 90 years old, resided in about 25 geographic areas of the United States, and were enrolled through a virtual design. In the prospective study, participants were assigned to cohorts based on the clinical history participants reported in a screening survey and a study questionnaire. Recovered participants in ImmuneRACE Cohort 3 were defined by two consecutive negative NP/OP PCR tests, clearance by a healthcare professional, or resolution of symptoms. In the prospective study, whole blood, serum and a nasopharyngeal or oropharyngeal swab were collected from each participant by mobile phlebotomists. Participants in the prospective study had the option to provide additional blood draws and questionnaires over a 2-month period. Before DNA extraction, blood samples from the prospective study were shipped at room temperature or frozen.

Regarding this clone: Which antigen it targets is not known. Per-nucleotide qualities are absent, and no much larger clonotype sits a single base away.

TCRbeta CDR3 regions were amplified from genomic DNA using the immunoSEQ Assay, a bias-controlled multiplex PCR. Per the original workflow: The number of nucleated cells in each sample was estimated from the amplification of reference gene primers within the assay. To quantify the absolute abundance of each unique TCRbeta CDR3 rearrangement, sequence reads were collapsed and filtered. For each sample, productive Simpson clonality was calculated by taking the square root of Simpson's diversity index across productive rearrangements. Held by TCRdb, this immuneACCESS table contains in-frame sequences only and omits some clones. Under half of the omission traces to an unresolved V gene where checked; the cause of the rest is unknown. V and J calls and clone size are copied from that table; D and trimming were computed from the DNA. The sample table records about 160,000 clones; about 80% of these occur just once. The top ten constitute about 3.7% of the sample.

This TCR came from a woman in her sixties who had recovered from COVID-19. The chain links TRBV20-1 with TRBJ1-5, with 8 central nucleotides matching TRBD1. What was sequenced was PBMCs or T cells enriched from blood (not recorded which). The nucleotides are TGCAGTGCTAGTCGGGCAGGGGGCCAGAATAGCAATCAGCCCCAGCATTTT. Translated, this gives CSASRAGGQNSNQPQHF.